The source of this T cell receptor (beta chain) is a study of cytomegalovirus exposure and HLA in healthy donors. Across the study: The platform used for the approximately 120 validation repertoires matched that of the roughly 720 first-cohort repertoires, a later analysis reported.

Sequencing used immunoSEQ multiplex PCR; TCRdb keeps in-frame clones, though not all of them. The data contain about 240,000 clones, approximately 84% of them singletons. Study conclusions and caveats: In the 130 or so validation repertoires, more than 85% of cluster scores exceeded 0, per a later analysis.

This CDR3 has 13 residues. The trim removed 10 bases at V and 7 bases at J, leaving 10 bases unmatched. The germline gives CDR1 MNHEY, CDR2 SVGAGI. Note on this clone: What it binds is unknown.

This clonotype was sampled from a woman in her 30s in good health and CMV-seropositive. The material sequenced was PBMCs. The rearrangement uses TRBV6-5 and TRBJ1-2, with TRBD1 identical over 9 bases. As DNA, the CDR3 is TGTGCCACTCTCAGGGACAGGGAAGGTGGCTACACCTTC. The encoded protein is CATLRDREGGYTF.